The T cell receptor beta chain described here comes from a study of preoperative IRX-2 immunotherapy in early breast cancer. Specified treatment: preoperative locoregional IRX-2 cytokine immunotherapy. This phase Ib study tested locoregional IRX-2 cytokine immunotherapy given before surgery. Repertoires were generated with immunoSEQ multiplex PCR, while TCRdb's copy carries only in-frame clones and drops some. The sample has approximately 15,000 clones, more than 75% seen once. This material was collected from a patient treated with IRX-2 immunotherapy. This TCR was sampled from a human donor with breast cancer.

The CDR3 sequence is CASSRRGQGNYGYTF. The CDR3 DNA sequence: TGTGCCAGTAGCCGCCGGGGACAGGGGAACTATGGCTACACCTTC. The chain couples TRBV19 to TRBJ1-2; 10 bases fit TRBD1. The CDR3 length is 15 residues. Germline loops: CDR1 LNHDA, CDR2 SQIVND (reference sequence). The ends lost 6 bases at V and 2 bases at J; junction bases unmatched: 6.